The entry below gives a single TCR beta chain sequence along with its context. Its antigen is undetermined. After pathologic assessment, macro-dissection selected premalignant or tumor cells for extraction. The data belong to a study of immune evolution from preneoplasia to lung adenocarcinoma. The wider study: HLA loss of heterozygosity: roughly 6.6% AIS, 15% MIA, 30% to 35% ADC, none AAH. Study findings and constraints: Highest clonality occurred in KRAS-mutant, not EGFR-mutant or double wild-type, nodules.

Between the trimmed V and J ends, which lost 1 base and 1 base, there was a span of 14 bases. The CDR3 has 16 amino acids. Germline V gives CDR1 GTSNPN, CDR2 SVGIG (reference sequence). Assay used: immunoSEQ multiplex PCR; TCRdb lists only in-frame clones, some missing. The data hold some 9,100 clones, with around 79% observed a single time. This chain uses TRBV30 with TRBJ1-5; D unresolved. Sequencing was performed on FFPE minimally invasive lung adenocarcinoma tissue. This TCR was recovered from a donor at least 70 years old with lung adenocarcinoma. CDR3 region: CAWSAPAWGSNQPQHF. The CDR3 DNA is TGTGCCTGGAGTGCGCCGGCGTGGGGAAGCAATCAGCCCCAGCATTTT.